One sample yielded the 27 T cell receptor beta chains listed below, sequenced in a study of cytomegalovirus exposure and HLA in healthy donors. PCR employed 60 Vbeta and 13 Jbeta primers. TCRdb's copy holds only in-frame clones and misses some; the assay was immunoSEQ multiplex PCR. Among 200,000 to 250,000 clones listed, around 80% were seen once. The sequencing sample was made of PBMCs. These receptors all stem from a woman in her thirties or forties in good health and CMV-seronegative.

The chain is built from TRBV4-3 and TRBJ2-7; D remains ambiguous. CDR1 is LGHNA, CDR2 YSLEER, per germline. Trimming left V 0 bases short and J 7 bases short, with 10 bases between. CDR3 size: 13 residues. DNA of the CDR3: TGCGCCAGCAGCCAAGATATTCGGTGGGAGCAGTACTTC. This encodes CASSQDIRWEQYF.

The chain links TRBV2 to TRBJ2-7; D is undetermined. The CDR3 consists of 12 residues. With 7 bases removed from V and 0 bases from J, the gap between germline ends came to 7 bases. Germline V gene sequence: CDR1 SNHLY, CDR2 FYNNEI. The CDR3 nucleotides are TGTGCCAGCAATGGAGACTCCTACGAGCAGTACTTC. Encoded protein: CASNGDSYEQYF.

The chain employs TRBV28 and TRBJ1-3, with TRBD1 matching over 7 bases. Trimming at V came to 6 bases and at J to 0 bases, leaving 8 bases not matched to a gene. Looked up from germline, CDR1 is MDHEN and CDR2 is SYDVKM. The CDR3 covers 16 residues. CDR3 sequence: CASSYGTVSSGNTIYF. The CDR3 DNA reads TGTGCCAGCAGCTACGGGACAGTGAGCTCTGGAAACACCATATATTTT.

This clone showed up just once. V usage is TRBV30 and J usage is TRBJ2-5; 7 bases are shared with TRBD2. The CDR3 has 14 amino acids. The V segment lost 5 bases and the J segment 1 base; nucleotides outside the gene matches: 7. CDR1 is GTSNPN and CDR2 is SVGIG in the germline V gene (reference sequence). The CDR3 DNA sequence: TGTGCCTGGTCAGTCGGGGGGACCCAAGAGACCCAGTACTTC. This translates into CAWSVGGTQETQYF.

V is TRBV5-1 and J is TRBJ1-2; D ambiguous. The V gene lost 0 bases and the J gene lost 4 bases, with 16 bases spanning the gap. The CDR3 is made up of 16 amino acids. CDR1 and CDR2 from the germline V gene are SGHRS and YFSETQ. CDR3 residues: CASSLDQAAGSYGYTF. The CDR3 nucleotides read TGCGCCAGCAGCTTGGATCAAGCGGCGGGTTCCTATGGCTACACCTTC.

This clone showed up just once. The chain has TRBV6-5 and TRBJ2-3; 8 positions agree with TRBD2. With V trimmed by 3 bases and J by 2 bases, 7 bases remained unmatched. CDR1 is MNHEY and CDR2 is SVGAGI in the germline V gene. CDR3 length equals 16 residues. Here the CDR3 reads CASSYAGGGNTDTQYF. Here the CDR3 DNA reads TGTGCCAGCAGTTATGCGGGGGGCGGTAACACAGATACGCAGTATTTT.

The chain is built from TRBV7-9 and TRBJ1-6; the D gene is possibly TRBD1 (6 bases). From germline, CDR1 is SEHNR and CDR2 FQNEAQ (reference sequence). This CDR3 region has 14 residues. Trimming removed 4 bases from V and 10 bases from J, with 14 bases in between. The CDR3 reads CASSSTGYGSPLHF. CDR3 nucleotides: TGTGCCAGCAGCTCCACAGGGTACGGGTCACCCCTCCACTTT.

The rearrangement uses TRBV2 and TRBJ1-5, with no clear D. Germline loops: CDR1 SNHLY, CDR2 FYNNEI. The germline V and J ends were trimmed by 8 bases and 0 bases, with 11 bases remaining between them. The CDR3 runs to 14 residues. As DNA, the CDR3 is TGTGCCAGCGAGAATGCACTTAGCAATCAGCCCCAGCATTTT. Its protein is CASENALSNQPQHF.

The chain links TRBV25-1 to TRBJ1-5; D may be TRBD1 (6 bases). Looked up from germline, CDR1 is MGHDK and CDR2 is SYGVNS. CDR3 length: 15 amino acids. V lost 4 bases to trimming and J lost 3 bases, with 13 bases between them. The CDR3 nucleotides are TGTGCCAGCAGTGGGATGGACAGCCCCAATCAGCCCCAGCATTTT. Residues: CASSGMDSPNQPQHF.

In DNA, the CDR3 is TGTGCCAGCTCACCCCGACAGGAAGTCACAGATACGCAGTATTTT. Its protein is CASSPRQEVTDTQYF. The rearrangement joins TRBV18 to TRBJ2-3; D possibly corresponds to TRBD1 (6 bases). CDR3 size: 15 residues. Germline V gives CDR1 KGHSH, CDR2 LQKENI. With 3 bases removed from V and 2 bases from J, the gap between germline ends came to 12 bases.

J is TRBJ2-1 and V is TRBV7-8; D is unclear. There are 18 residues in the CDR3. Trimming took 2 bases from V and 5 from J, leaving 22 bases between them. Germline values: CDR1 SGHVS, CDR2 FQNEAQ. The CDR3 here is CASSLPLDGNSRNNEQFF. The DNA for the CDR3 is TGTGCCAGCAGCTTACCTTTAGACGGTAATAGCCGGAACAATGAGCAGTTCTTC.

In DNA form, the CDR3 reads TGTGCCAGTCGTGAGGGTGAGGGAAAGGTGCAGCCCCAGCATTTT. Translating it yields CASREGEGKVQPQHF. This chain joins TRBV19 and TRBJ1-5; no reliable D call. This CDR3 is built from 15 residues. The V gene lost 8 bases and the J gene lost 7 bases, with 21 bases spanning the gap. The germline CDR1 and CDR2 sequences are LNHDA and SQIVND (reference sequence). Looking up the rest from reference TRBV19 and TRBJ1-5 gives the full variable domain: DGGITQSPKYLFRKEGQNVTLSCEQNLNHDAMYWYRQDPGQGLRLIYYSQIVNDFQKGDIAEGYSVSREKKESFPLTVTSAQKNPTAFYLCASREGEGKVQPQHFGDGTRLSIL.

This clone was seen a handful of times. This chain uses TRBV5-6 with TRBJ2-2; D may be TRBD2 (5 bases). The length of the CDR3 is 16 residues. Trimming left V 4 bases short and J 0 bases short, with 13 bases between. CDR1 is SGHDT and CDR2 is YYEEEE in the germline V gene. The CDR3, as DNA: TGTGCCAGCAGCGTTTACGCCGGGGCGAACACCGGGGAGCTGTTTTTT. It yields the protein CASSVYAGANTGELFF.

The chain combines TRBV10-3 with TRBJ1-2; D is uncertain. V shed 10 bases and J shed 3 bases, with 15 bases lying between them. Germline CDR1 reads ENHRY; CDR2 reads SYGVKD. This CDR3 spans 13 amino acids. DNA for the CDR3: TGTGCCACTAGCCAAGACGGGGACTATGGCTACACCTTC. Translation: CATSQDGDYGYTF.

This sequence joins TRBV19 and TRBJ1-2; D remains unclear. V lost 7 bases and J lost 3, with 12 bases in between. Germline CDR1 and CDR2: LNHDA and SQIVND (reference sequence). The CDR3 length is 13 residues. The chain's CDR3 is CASNPIGDYGYTF. In DNA form, the CDR3 reads TGTGCCAGTAACCCGATCGGGGACTATGGCTACACCTTC.

This chain uses TRBV7-9 with TRBJ2-1; TRBD2 aligns across 8 bases. Per the germline V gene, CDR1 is SEHNR and CDR2 is FQNEAQ (reference sequence). J was trimmed by 6 bases and V by 5 bases; bases with no gene match: 9. The CDR3 is 15 residues long. CDR3 sequence: CASSPIARGVNEQFF. Here the CDR3 DNA reads TGTGCCAGCAGCCCAATTGCGCGGGGGGTCAATGAGCAGTTCTTC.

This chain uses TRBV11-3 with TRBJ1-4; D is unclear. The length of the CDR3 is 14 residues. Germline CDR1 and CDR2: SGHNT and YENEEA. The V end lost 5 bases, the J end lost 3 bases, and 10 bases lay between the germline ends. This chain's CDR3 is CASSPWAANEKLFF. The CDR3 nucleotides are TGTGCCAGCAGCCCGTGGGCAGCTAATGAAAAACTGTTTTTT.

This chain links TRBV11-2 with TRBJ1-4, with 7 bases fitting TRBD1. Germline CDR1 is SGHAT and CDR2 is FQNNGV. This CDR3 region has 15 residues. V was pared by 1 base and J by 6 bases, with 5 bases of the junction left unmatched. The CDR3 DNA is TGTGCCAGCAGCTTAGCCCGACAGGGCTATGAAAAACTGTTTTTT. It codes for CASSLARQGYEKLFF.

This chain joins TRBV7-9 and TRBJ2-2; tentative D call: TRBD1 (6 bases). The CDR3 is made up of 14 amino acids. The germline V and J ends were trimmed by 4 bases and 7 bases, with 13 bases remaining between them. Germline V CDR1 and CDR2: SEHNR, FQNEAQ (reference sequence). The CDR3 here is CASSYYRVGGELFF. As DNA, the CDR3 is TGTGCCAGCAGCTACTACAGGGTAGGCGGGGAGCTGTTTTTT.

This clone was seen a single time. The genes are TRBV4-1 and TRBJ1-2, with D perhaps TRBD1 (6 bases). The CDR3 contains 16 residues. V lost 0 bases, J lost 4 bases, and 15 bases lay in between. Germline CDR1 and CDR2: MGHRA and YSYEKL. In DNA form, the CDR3 reads TGCGCCAGCAGCCAAGATCGGGGGGGCGCGGGCTATGGCTACACCTTC. Translation: CASSQDRGGAGYGYTF.

The rearrangement joins TRBV7-9 to TRBJ1-1; no clear D. This CDR3 has 18 residues. Trimming shortened V by 1 base and J by 3 bases, and 21 bases separated the two germline ends. Germline lookup yields CDR1 SEHNR and CDR2 FQNEAQ (reference sequence). The CDR3 sequence is CASSLGRTREDLDTEAFF. CDR3 nucleotides: TGTGCCAGCAGCTTAGGACGGACGAGGGAGGATTTGGACACTGAAGCTTTCTTT.

The V gene is TRBV10-1, the J gene TRBJ2-4, with D perhaps TRBD1 (5 bases). Trimming removed 8 bases from V and 5 bases from J, with 19 bases in between. The length of the CDR3 is 15 residues. Germline loops: CDR1 WNHNN, CDR2 SYGVQD (reference sequence). CDR3 bases: TGCGCCAGCCTTTCCCTCTTCAGGGTCCAAAACATTCAGTACTTC. It specifies CASLSLFRVQNIQYF.

This chain joins TRBV28 and TRBJ1-1; D is perhaps TRBD1 (6 bases). Germline-derived CDR1 and CDR2 are MDHEN and SYDVKM. There are 12 residues in the CDR3. V lost 5 bases, J lost 7 bases, and 11 bases lay in between. CDR3: CASSIRGGEAFF. The CDR3 region has the DNA TGTGCCAGCAGTATTAGGGGGGGTGAAGCTTTCTTT. The variable domain in full, with the rest retrieved from reference TRBV28 and TRBJ1-1, is DVKVTQSSRYLVKRTGEKVFLECVQDMDHENMFWYRQDPGLGLRLIYFSYDVKMKEKGDIPEGYSVSREKKERFSLILESASTNQTSMYLCASSIRGGEAFFGQGTRLTVV.

The chain recombines TRBV30 with TRBJ2-3; TRBD2 agrees at 9 bases. J lost 2 bases, V lost 3 bases, and 9 bases had no gene match. Germline V gene sequence: CDR1 GTSNPN, CDR2 SVGIG (reference sequence). The CDR3 has 16 residues. CDR3: CAWSLQSGGPTDTQYF. The CDR3 nucleotides read TGTGCCTGGAGCCTCCAAAGCGGGGGGCCCACAGATACGCAGTATTTT. Based on the CDR3 plus reference TRBV30 and TRBJ2-3, the full variable domain is SQTIHQWPATLVQPVGSPLSLECTVEGTSNPNLYWYRQAAGRGLQLLFYSVGIGQISSEVPQNLSASRPQDRQFILSSKKLLLSDSGFYLCAWSLQSGGPTDTQYFGPGTRLTVL.

This clone was picked up a small number of times. The rearrangement links TRBV18 to TRBJ2-7, with 10 bases identical to TRBD1. Germline CDR1 and CDR2: KGHSH and LQKENI. Losses at the gene ends were 4 bases for V and 3 bases for J; bases not matched to a gene: 3. The CDR3 totals 14 residues. CDR3 protein: CASSLRDRGYEQYF. CDR3 sequence (DNA): TGTGCCAGCTCACTCCGGGACAGGGGCTACGAGCAGTACTTC.

This clone was recorded only once. The chain recombines TRBV9 with TRBJ2-1; perhaps TRBD1 as D (6 bases). CDR3 length equals 14 residues. Looked up from germline, CDR1 is SGDLS and CDR2 is YYNGEE. The ends were cut back, 0 bases at V and 7 bases at J, with 11 bases in the middle. The CDR3 sequence is CASSVAPGTNEQFF. In DNA form, the CDR3 reads TGTGCCAGCAGCGTAGCTCCCGGGACAAATGAGCAGTTCTTC.

The rearrangement links TRBV30 to TRBJ1-1; D might be TRBD1 (6 bases). V was shortened by 4 bases and J by 1 base, with 10 bases between the two germline ends. CDR3 length: 13 residues. Germline-derived CDR1 and CDR2 are GTSNPN and SVGIG (reference sequence). CDR3 amino acids: CAWTGAGNTEAFF. CDR3 DNA: TGTGCCTGGACAGGGGCGGGGAACACTGAAGCTTTCTTT.